This TCR beta chain was sequenced in a study of identical twins. Notes on the study in general: It was possible that invariant MAIT and iNKT cells partly confounded the zero-insertion analyses.

MiXCR, run by TCRdb on the 5' RACE reads, gives a single entry per CDR3 protein. In the table there are 240,000 or so distinct CDR3 sequences, about 7% of which are singletons. There are a few counts of this clonotype. Its specificity is not known. The same specimen was also included in a second study, on yellow fever vaccine responses in identical twins. That work adds: Each twin's T cell response to the vaccine was reported to look partly convergent and partly personalized.

Specimen: memory (CD45RO+) T cells sorted from blood. This TCR derives from a woman aged 18 to 35 in good health.

The CDR3 region is CSARRGGGTYEQYF. The CDR3 DNA is TGCAGTGCTAGACGGGGTGGAGGCACCTACGAGCAGTACTTC. The chain uses TRBV20-1 and TRBJ2-7; D is possibly TRBD2 (5 bases). The CDR3 sequence is 14 residues long. V lost 2 bases and J 2 bases, leaving 13 bases between the germline ends. Germline lookup yields CDR1 DFQATT and CDR2 SNEGSKA (reference sequence).